One TCR beta chain is described in this entry. This sample was included in a study of blood T cell repertoires in COVID-19. Profiling relied on immunoSEQ multiplex PCR, and the TCRdb table lists in-frame clones only, not all of them. Of approximately 250,000 clones listed, approximately 88% are singletons. With 0 bases removed from V and 10 bases from J, the gap between germline ends came to 7 bases. Germline loops: CDR1 DFQATT, CDR2 SNEGSKA (reference sequence). This CDR3 contains 11 residues. The gene calls are TRBV20-1 and TRBJ2-1; D gene unclear. This clonotype was sampled from a middle-aged woman with acute COVID-19. Sequencing input: PBMCs or T cells enriched from blood (not recorded which). The CDR3 region is CSARDEVEQFF. The CDR3 DNA reads TGCAGTGCTAGAGATGAGGTCGAGCAGTTCTTC.